A selection of T cell receptor beta chains follows, all from one sample in a study of blood T cell repertoires in COVID-19. TCRdb keeps only in-frame clones here, not all; method: immunoSEQ multiplex PCR. The table records a few hundred thousand clones, 70% to 90% of them present only once. The specimen was peripheral blood. These receptors all come from a woman between 40 and 55 years old with acute or convalescent COVID-19. The conserved cysteine and the conserved F or W are not part of the CDR3 here. Clone size is given for some rows only: seen once, a few or many times, or a class if the clone is expanded.

V,size,J,CDR3
TRBV19,-,TRBJ1-1,ASNRDRGETEAF
TRBV9,-,TRBJ2-2,ASSPPGTSTGELF
TRBV29-1,-,TRBJ1-2,SGAGNGGAGYT
TRBV6-5,-,TRBJ2-1,ASGHNEQF
TRBV24-1,-,TRBJ2-5,AAGTSGGTGEETQY
TRBV2,-,TRBJ1-5,ASSELTVHSNQPQH
TRBV5-8,-,TRBJ1-2,ASSLHKGAVSYGYT
TRBV13,-,TRBJ2-3,ASREPSTDTQY
TRBV24-1,-,TRBJ2-3,ATSDALMGGDTQY
TRBV12-5,-,TRBJ2-5,ASGPASGEETQY
TRBV18,-,TRBJ1-2,ASSQDRANYGYT
TRBV24-1,once,TRBJ1-1,ATSDGRATPMNTEAF
TRBV5-5,-,TRBJ1-2,ASSPTDYGYT
TRBV12-3/TRBV12-4,-,TRBJ2-1,ASSPLDRVGQF
TRBV6-5,-,TRBJ1-2,ASSPGVGGYT
TRBV4-1,-,TRBJ1-4,ASSRGQGRDEKLF
TRBV24-1,-,TRBJ2-3,ATSDPPRREGDTQY
TRBV6-4,-,TRBJ2-3,ASSDSGGATDTQY
TRBV6-5,-,TRBJ1-6,ASSRTGLYNSPLH
TRBV6-4,few,TRBJ1-6,ASSDGRRGDNSPLH
TRBV9,-,TRBJ2-1,ASSVEGRGNNEQF
TRBV2,-,TRBJ1-5,ASSEAAGLQPQH
TRBV28,-,TRBJ2-6,ASSLSGQISWGANVLT
TRBV10-3,-,TRBJ1-1,AILRDTEAF
TRBV7-6,-,TRBJ2-1,ASRPGGASGSRNNEQF
TRBV11-2,-,TRBJ1-2,ASSLGLRQGGGYT
TRBV5-4,-,TRBJ1-3,ASSRGIGSGNTIY
TRBV7-9,-,TRBJ1-1,ASTPGTEAF
TRBV5-6,-,TRBJ2-1,ASATAPGVSSYNEQF
TRBV6-5,-,TRBJ2-1,ASSYRRTAAANEQF
TRBV3-1/TRBV3-2,-,TRBJ1-2,ASSQEGRGPYGYT
TRBV5-1,-,TRBJ2-5,ASDPDRVGETQY
TRBV2,few,TRBJ1-6,ASSESGAGTEEGSPLH
TRBV11-2,-,TRBJ1-2,ASSFGGGGYT
TRBV6-4,-,TRBJ1-2,ASSETGSGYGYT
TRBV19,-,TRBJ1-2,ASRTGQGPAGGYT
TRBV28,-,TRBJ1-2,ASSLGSNYGYT